This T cell receptor beta chain derives from a study of identical twins. In its sample, this clonotype was seen a few times. Its specificity is unknown. All donors were healthy Caucasians. Using its own MiXCR run on the 5' RACE reads, TCRdb lists one record per CDR3 protein. The sample includes roughly 350,000 distinct CDR3 sequences, approximately 13% of them seen just once. Study results and caveats: Out-of-frame TCR alpha sharing in monozygotic twins exceeded recombination model predictions.

CDR1 and CDR2 (germline): MNHEY, SMNVEV (reference sequence). The CDR3 loop spans 14 amino acids. Trimming stripped 6 bases from V and 3 bases from J, with 11 bases between. This sample also belongs to another study, concerning yellow fever vaccine responses in identical twins.

The V call is TRBV27, the J call TRBJ1-4, with D unclear. The sample comprised CD8+ T cells sorted from blood. The receptor's source is a woman under 30 in good health. The CDR3 protein is CASRTFRANEKLFF. The CDR3 DNA reads TGTGCCAGCAGAACATTTCGGGCTAATGAAAAACTGTTTTTT. Based on the CDR3 plus reference TRBV27 and TRBJ1-4, the full variable domain is EAQVTQNPRYLITVTGKKLTVTCSQNMNHEYMSWYRQDPGLGLRQIYYSMNVEVTDKGDVPEGYKVSRKEKRNFPLILESPSPNQTSLYFCASRTFRANEKLFFGSGTQLSVL.